The 5 T cell receptor beta chains listed next were all sequenced from one sample in a study of shared clonotypes between healthy human individuals. The repertoire was sequenced with immunoSEQ multiplex PCR; TCRdb's copy has only in-frame clones and lacks some. The sample contains under 2,000,000 clones, roughly 95% of which appear only once. Naive CD8 cells, CD45RO-negative and positively selected for CCR7, excluded terminally differentiated effector memory CD45RA+ cells. The sequencing sample was made of naive CD8+ T cells sorted from blood. These receptors originate from a man aged 18 to 30 in good health.

This clone came up once. The genes are TRBV7-6 and TRBJ1-1, with unresolved D. Per the germline V gene, CDR1 is SGHVS and CDR2 is FNYEAQ. V was shortened by 4 bases and J by 5 bases, with 11 bases between the two germline ends. The CDR3 sequence is 13 residues long. This CDR3 reads CASSSIFGTEAFF. CDR3 DNA sequence: TGTGCCAGCAGCTCAATTTTTGGGACTGAAGCTTTCTTT.

The rearrangement links TRBV4-3 to TRBJ2-3; D gene unclear. There are 15 residues in the CDR3. V gave up 6 bases and J gave up 1 base, with 14 bases separating them. Germline V lookup: CDR1 LGHNA, CDR2 YSLEER. As DNA, the CDR3 is TGCGCCAGCAGTCGGTTAGACGGAGGCACAGATACGCAGTATTTT. Translation: CASSRLDGGTDTQYF.

The count of this clone is one. The chain is built from TRBV4-1 and TRBJ1-6, with a possible D match to TRBD1 (6 bases). Trimming stripped 5 bases from V and 4 bases from J, with 12 bases between. Germline assignment: CDR1 MGHRA and CDR2 YSYEKL. This CDR3 is 15 amino acids long. The CDR3 DNA sequence: TGCGCCAGCAGCTTGTCGGACAGTTATAATTCACCCCTCCACTTT. Its translation is CASSLSDSYNSPLHF.

The chain is built from TRBV5-1 and TRBJ2-7; no clear D. V was trimmed by 3 bases and J by 5 bases, leaving 9 bases between them. The length of the CDR3 is 12 residues. Germline values: CDR1 SGHRS, CDR2 YFSETQ. For the CDR3, the DNA is TGCGCCAGCAGCTCGAAAGACGACGAGCAGTACTTC. This codes for CASSSKDDEQYF. Together with reference TRBV5-1 and TRBJ2-7, the CDR3 gives the full variable domain: KAGVTQTPRYLIKTRGQQVTLSCSPISGHRSVSWYQQTPGQGLQFLFEYFSETQRNKGNFPGRFSGRQFSNSRSEMNVSTLELGDSALYLCASSSKDDEQYFGPGTRLTVT.

The chain has TRBV6-1 and TRBJ2-2, with 9 bases that match TRBD1. After removal of 10 bases from V and 5 bases from J, the junction contained 11 bases not matched to a gene. Germline CDR1 is MNHNS and CDR2 is SASEGT. The CDR3 is 15 residues long. The DNA for the CDR3 is TGTGCCACCGCAAGAGGGACAGGGAAAACCGGGGAGCTGTTTTTT. This codes for CATARGTGKTGELFF.